Sequencing of this T cell receptor (beta chain) was carried out in a study of shared clonotypes between healthy human individuals. The J segment lost 4 bases and the V segment lost 5 bases, leaving 10 bases of the junction unmatched. The CDR3 spans 15 residues. Germline V gives CDR1 SGDLS, CDR2 YYNGEE. The assay was immunoSEQ multiplex PCR, and TCRdb's table has in-frame clones only and misses some. The sample consists of 2 million to 2.5 million clones, 93% of them appearing once. The sequence came from a man between 18 and 35 years old in good health. Some clones in this sample may be carry-over from other donors' samples. Material for sequencing was naive CD4+ T cells from PBMCs. Subset specified: CD45RA+ positively selected. The rearrangement joins TRBV9 to TRBJ2-5; 8 bases fit TRBD2. For the CDR3, the DNA is TGTGCCAGCAGTCCTAGACGGGAGGGCCCAGAGACCCAGTACTTC. Protein sequence: CASSPRREGPETQYF. Full variable domain (missing parts from reference TRBV9 and TRBJ2-5): DSGVTQTPKHLITATGQRVTLRCSPRSGDLSVYWYQQSLDQGLQFLIQYYNGEERAKGNILERFSAQQFPDLHSELNLSSLELGDSALYFCASSPRREGPETQYFGPGTRLLVL.